This T cell receptor beta chain was captured by sequencing in a study of control samples from healthy donors and cancer patients. Here immunoSEQ multiplex PCR was the method, and the copy in TCRdb shows in-frame clones only, minus some. The table lists 110,000 or so clones, roughly 90% of them singletons. Trimming shortened V by 0 bases and J by 4 bases, and 13 bases separated the two germline ends. Germline CDR1 SGHTA, CDR2 FQGNSA. The CDR3 covers 15 residues. Sequencing used blood. This TCR derives from a man aged 45-60 years in good health. The chain has TRBV7-2 and TRBJ2-7; D is ambiguous. The CDR3 nucleotides read TGTGCCAGCAGCTTAGCAGTGTCCCAGCAGTACGAGCAGTACTTC. Amino acid sequence: CASSLAVSQQYEQYF.